This T cell receptor beta chain was captured in a study of blood T cell repertoires in COVID-19. There are 13 residues in the CDR3. V was shortened by 0 bases and J by 3 bases, with 6 bases between the two germline ends. Germline V lookup: CDR1 MNHNY, CDR2 SVGAGI (reference sequence). TCRdb keeps only in-frame clones here, not all; method: immunoSEQ multiplex PCR. The data hold roughly 100,000 clones, with roughly 90% observed a single time. This sequence originates from a woman of 80 years or more in a cohort sampled during active COVID-19. This chain joins TRBV6-6 and TRBJ2-7; D ambiguous. The sequenced material came from peripheral blood. CDR3 protein: CASSYSISYEQYF. The CDR3 DNA sequence: TGTGCCAGCAGTTACTCGATTAGCTACGAGCAGTACTTC.